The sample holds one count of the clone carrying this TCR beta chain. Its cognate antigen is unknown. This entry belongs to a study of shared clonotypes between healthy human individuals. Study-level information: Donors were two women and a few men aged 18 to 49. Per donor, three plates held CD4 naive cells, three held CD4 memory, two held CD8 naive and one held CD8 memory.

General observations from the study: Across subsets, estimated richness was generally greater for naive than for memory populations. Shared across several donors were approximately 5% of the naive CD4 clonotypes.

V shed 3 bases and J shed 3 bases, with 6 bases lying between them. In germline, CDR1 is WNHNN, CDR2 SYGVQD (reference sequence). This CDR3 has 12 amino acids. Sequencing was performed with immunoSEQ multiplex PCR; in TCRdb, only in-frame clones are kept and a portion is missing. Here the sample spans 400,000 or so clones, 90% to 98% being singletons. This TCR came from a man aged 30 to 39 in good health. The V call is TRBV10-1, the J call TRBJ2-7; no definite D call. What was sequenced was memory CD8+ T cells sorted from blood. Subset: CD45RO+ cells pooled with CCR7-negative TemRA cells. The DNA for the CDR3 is TGCGCCAGCAGTGACTCCCGCTACGAGCAGTACTTC. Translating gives CASSDSRYEQYF.